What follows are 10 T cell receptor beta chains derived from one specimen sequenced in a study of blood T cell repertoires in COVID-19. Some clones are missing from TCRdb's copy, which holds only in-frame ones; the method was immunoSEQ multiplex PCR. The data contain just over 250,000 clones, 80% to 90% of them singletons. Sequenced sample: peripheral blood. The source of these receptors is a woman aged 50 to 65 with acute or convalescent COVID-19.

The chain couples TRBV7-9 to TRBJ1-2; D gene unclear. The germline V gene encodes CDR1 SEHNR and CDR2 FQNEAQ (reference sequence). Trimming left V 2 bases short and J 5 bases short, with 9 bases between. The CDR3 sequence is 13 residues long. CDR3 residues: CASSLLSGYGYTF. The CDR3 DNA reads TGTGCCAGCAGCTTATTGTCCGGGTATGGCTACACCTTC.

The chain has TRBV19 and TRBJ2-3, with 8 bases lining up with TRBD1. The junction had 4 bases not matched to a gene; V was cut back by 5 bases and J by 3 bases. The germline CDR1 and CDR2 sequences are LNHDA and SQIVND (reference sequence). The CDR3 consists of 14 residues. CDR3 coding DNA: TGTGCCAGTAGTGGCTGGACAGGGACAGATACGCAGTATTTT. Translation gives CASSGWTGTDTQYF.

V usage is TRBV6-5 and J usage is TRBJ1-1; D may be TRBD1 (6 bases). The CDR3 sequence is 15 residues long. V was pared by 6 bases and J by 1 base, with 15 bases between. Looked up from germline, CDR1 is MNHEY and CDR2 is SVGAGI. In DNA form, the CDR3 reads TGTGCCAGCAGCGAGGGGTTCAGGGGGAACACTGAAGCTTTCTTT. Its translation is CASSEGFRGNTEAFF.

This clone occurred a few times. CDR3 protein: CASSPDPSGSRYEQYF. For the CDR3, the DNA is TGTGCCAGCAGCCCCGATCCAAGCGGGAGTCGCTACGAGCAGTACTTC. This sequence joins TRBV27 and TRBJ2-7, with TRBD2 identical over 8 bases. Germline V gene lookup returns CDR1 MNHEY and CDR2 SMNVEV (reference sequence). With V trimmed by 6 bases and J by 3 bases, 13 bases remained unmatched. The CDR3 length is 16 residues.

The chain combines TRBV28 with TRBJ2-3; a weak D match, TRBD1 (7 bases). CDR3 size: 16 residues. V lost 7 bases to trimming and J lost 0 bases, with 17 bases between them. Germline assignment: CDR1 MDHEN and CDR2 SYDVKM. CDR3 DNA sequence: TGTGCCAGCAACTTAGAGACAGGGACTAGCACAGATACGCAGTATTTT. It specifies CASNLETGTSTDTQYF. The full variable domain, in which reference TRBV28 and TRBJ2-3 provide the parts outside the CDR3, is DVKVTQSSRYLVKRTGEKVFLECVQDMDHENMFWYRQDPGLGLRLIYFSYDVKMKEKGDIPEGYSVSREKKERFSLILESASTNQTSMYLCASNLETGTSTDTQYFGPGTRLTVL.

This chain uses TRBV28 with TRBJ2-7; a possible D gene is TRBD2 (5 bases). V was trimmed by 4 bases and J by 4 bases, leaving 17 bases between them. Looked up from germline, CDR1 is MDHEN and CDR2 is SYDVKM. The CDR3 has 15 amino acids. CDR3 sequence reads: CASSSMGSESYEQYF. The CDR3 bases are TGTGCCAGCAGTTCAATGGGTAGCGAGTCATACGAGCAGTACTTC.

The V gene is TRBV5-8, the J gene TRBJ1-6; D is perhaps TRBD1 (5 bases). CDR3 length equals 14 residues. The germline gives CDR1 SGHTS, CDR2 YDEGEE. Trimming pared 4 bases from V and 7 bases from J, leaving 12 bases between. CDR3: CASSHGRENSPLHF. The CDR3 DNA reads TGTGCCAGCAGCCACGGCAGGGAAAATTCACCCCTCCACTTT.

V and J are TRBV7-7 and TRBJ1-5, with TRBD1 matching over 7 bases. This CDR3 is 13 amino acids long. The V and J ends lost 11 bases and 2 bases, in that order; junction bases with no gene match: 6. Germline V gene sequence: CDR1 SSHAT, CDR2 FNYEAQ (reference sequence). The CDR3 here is CAAYRGRNQPQHF. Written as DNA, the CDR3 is TGTGCCGCTTACAGGGGCCGCAATCAGCCCCAGCATTTT.

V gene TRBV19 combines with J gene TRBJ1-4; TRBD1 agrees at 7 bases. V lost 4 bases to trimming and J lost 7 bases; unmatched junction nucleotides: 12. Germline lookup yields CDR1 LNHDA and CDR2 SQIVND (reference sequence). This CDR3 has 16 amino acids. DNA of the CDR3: TGTGCCAGTAGTAATCAAAGGGGGCTCTGGGGTGAAAAACTGTTTTTT. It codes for CASSNQRGLWGEKLFF.

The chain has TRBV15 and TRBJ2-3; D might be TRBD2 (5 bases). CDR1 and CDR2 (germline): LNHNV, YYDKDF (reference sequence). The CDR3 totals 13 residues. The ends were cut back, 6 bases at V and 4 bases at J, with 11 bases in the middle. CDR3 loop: CATSITAADTQYF. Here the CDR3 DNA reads TGTGCCACCAGTATAACAGCGGCAGATACGCAGTATTTT.